This T cell receptor (beta chain) came from a study of graft-versus-host responses after intestinal transplantation. Study-wide context: Those transplanted obtained multivisceral, liver-intestinal, or isolated intestinal grafts. All of the recipients had induction that used anti-thymocyte globulin, then tacrolimus and steroids for approximately 3 years. Points from the study as a whole: The recipient marrow held GvH clones, and some of them showed up first in ileum or blood.

Details on this clone: Its antigen remains unknown.

Using immunoSEQ multiplex PCR, the repertoire was profiled, and TCRdb retains in-frame clones only, with some absent. The repertoire includes nearly 45,000 clones, around nine tenths of them detected once, and 4% to 4.5% sits in the top ten. The germline V gene encodes CDR1 SGHNT and CDR2 YYREEE (reference sequence). CDR3 length: 16 amino acids. With V trimmed by 3 bases and J by 1 base, 4 bases remained unmatched. This sequence joins TRBV5-4 and TRBJ2-6, with 7 bases aligning to TRBD2. The starting material was PBMCs, obtained 524 days after transplant. The clonotype comes from a human patient who received an intestinal transplant, so some T cells may come from the graft donor. The CDR3 nucleotides read TGTGCCAGCAGCTCCCGGGGGGTATCTGGGGCCAACGTCCTGACTTTC. Protein: CASSSRGVSGANVLTF. Using reference TRBV5-4 and TRBJ2-6 for the parts outside the CDR3, the full variable domain is ETGVTQSPTHLIKTRGQQVTLRCSSQSGHNTVSWYQQALGQGPQFIFQYYREEENGRGNFPPRFSGLQFPNYSSELNVNALELDDSALYLCASSSRGVSGANVLTFGAGSRLTVL.